This paragraph covers one TCR beta chain sequence. Germline V CDR1 and CDR2: SGHVS, FNYEAQ. J was trimmed by 9 bases and V by 1 base; bases with no gene match: 17. CDR3 size: 18 residues. This entry is derived from a study of T cell responses to AZD1222 COVID-19 vaccine. Measured with immunoSEQ multiplex PCR; TCRdb has only the in-frame clones, and not every one. The table includes 140,000 to 150,000 clones, about 94% detected once. The rearrangement links TRBV7-6 to TRBJ2-1; 8 nucleotides align to TRBD2. The sample in question was peripheral blood, obtained on day 0 of AZD1222 vaccination. This receptor was obtained from an adult in good health. In DNA form, the CDR3 reads TGTGCCAGCAGCTTAGTGCCAGCGGGAGCGAGCCAGGGGATTGAGCAGTTCTTC. This encodes CASSLVPAGASQGIEQFF.